This entry concerns a single T cell receptor beta chain. The antigen is not known. The length of the CDR3 is 13 residues. Germline V lookup: CDR1 KGHDR, CDR2 SFDVKD. V was pared by 6 bases and J by 6 bases, with 13 bases between. This entry comes from a study of T cell repertoires in cytomegalovirus infection. The overall study: Well-studied HLA-B-restricted epitopes and recently identified HLA-C-restricted epitopes of CMV were both used in the study.

Study-level points and caveats: Dominant in the ex vivo response were TCR beta clonotypes restricted by HLA-C and specific for CMV.

TCRdb passed the reads through MiXCR, listing each CDR3 protein once. The data contain about half a million distinct CDR3 sequences, about 33% of them seen just once; the ten biggest clones take up roughly 15%. The chain employs TRBV24-1 and TRBJ1-2, with TRBD1 as a possible D gene (6 bases). The source is a human donor in good health (CMV status not recorded). Some clones in this sample may be carry-over from other donors' samples. The input for sequencing was cultured PBMCs, taken from culture after CMV antigen stimulation. The CDR3 is CATSWTAFNGYTF. CDR3 DNA sequence: TGTGCCACCAGTTGGACAGCATTTAATGGCTACACCTTC.